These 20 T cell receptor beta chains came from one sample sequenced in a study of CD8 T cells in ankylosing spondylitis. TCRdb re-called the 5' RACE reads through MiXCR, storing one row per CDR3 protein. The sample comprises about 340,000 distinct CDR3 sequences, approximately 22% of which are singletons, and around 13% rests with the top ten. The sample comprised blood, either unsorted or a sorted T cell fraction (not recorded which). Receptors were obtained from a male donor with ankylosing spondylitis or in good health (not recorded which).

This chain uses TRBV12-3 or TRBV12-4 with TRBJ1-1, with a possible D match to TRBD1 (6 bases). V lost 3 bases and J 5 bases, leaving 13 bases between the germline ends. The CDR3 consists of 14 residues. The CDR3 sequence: CASSLGATGTEAFF. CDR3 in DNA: TGTGCCAGCAGTTTGGGGGCGACCGGGACTGAAGCTTTCTTT.

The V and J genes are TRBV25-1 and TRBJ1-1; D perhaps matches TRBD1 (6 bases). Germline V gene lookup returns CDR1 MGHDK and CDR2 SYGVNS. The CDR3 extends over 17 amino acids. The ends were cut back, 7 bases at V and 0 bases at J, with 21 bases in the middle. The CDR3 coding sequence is TGTGCCAGCACCTCTAAATGGGACAAAAGCATGAACACTGAAGCTTTCTTT. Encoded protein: CASTSKWDKSMNTEAFF.

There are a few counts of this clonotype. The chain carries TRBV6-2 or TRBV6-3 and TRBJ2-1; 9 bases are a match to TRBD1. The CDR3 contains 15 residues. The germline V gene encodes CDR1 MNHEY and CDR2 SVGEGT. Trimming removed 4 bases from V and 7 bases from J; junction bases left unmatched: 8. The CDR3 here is CASSFLQGAGNEQFF. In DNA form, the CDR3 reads TGTGCCAGCAGTTTTCTACAGGGGGCGGGGAATGAGCAGTTCTTC.

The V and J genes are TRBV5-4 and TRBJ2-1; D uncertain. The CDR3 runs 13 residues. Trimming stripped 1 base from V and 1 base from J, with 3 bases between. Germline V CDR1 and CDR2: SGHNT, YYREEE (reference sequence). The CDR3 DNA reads TGTGCCAGCAGCTTGCAGTCCTACAATGAGCAGTTCTTC. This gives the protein CASSLQSYNEQFF.

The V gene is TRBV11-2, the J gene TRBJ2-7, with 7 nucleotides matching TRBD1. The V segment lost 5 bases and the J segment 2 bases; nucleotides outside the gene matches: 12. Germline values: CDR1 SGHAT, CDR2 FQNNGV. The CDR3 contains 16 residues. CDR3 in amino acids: CASSKNPGQRAYEQYF. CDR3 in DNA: TGTGCCAGCAGCAAAAACCCGGGACAGAGAGCCTACGAGCAGTACTTC.

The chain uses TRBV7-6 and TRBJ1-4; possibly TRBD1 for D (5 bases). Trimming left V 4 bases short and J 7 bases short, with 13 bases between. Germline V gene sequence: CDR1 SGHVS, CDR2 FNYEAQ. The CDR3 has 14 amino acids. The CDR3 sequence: CASSSAGTAEKLFF. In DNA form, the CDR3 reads TGTGCCAGCAGCTCCGCCGGGACGGCTGAAAAACTGTTTTTT.

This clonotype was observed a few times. CDR3 protein: CASSYSKGGGPEQYF. In DNA form, the CDR3 reads TGTGCCAGCAGTTACTCGAAAGGGGGGGGGCCCGAGCAGTACTTC. The chain uses TRBV6-5 and TRBJ2-7; D might be TRBD2 (7 bases). This CDR3 comprises 15 residues. Germline lookup yields CDR1 MNHEY and CDR2 SVGAGI. V lost 0 bases to trimming and J lost 6 bases, with 15 bases between them.

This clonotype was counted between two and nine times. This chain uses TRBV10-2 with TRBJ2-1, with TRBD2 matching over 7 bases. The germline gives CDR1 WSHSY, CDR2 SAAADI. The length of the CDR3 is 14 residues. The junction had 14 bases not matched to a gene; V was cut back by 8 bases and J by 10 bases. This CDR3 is CASSTPGGSGEQFF. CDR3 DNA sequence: TGCGCCAGCTCCACTCCGGGGGGTAGCGGGGAGCAGTTCTTC.

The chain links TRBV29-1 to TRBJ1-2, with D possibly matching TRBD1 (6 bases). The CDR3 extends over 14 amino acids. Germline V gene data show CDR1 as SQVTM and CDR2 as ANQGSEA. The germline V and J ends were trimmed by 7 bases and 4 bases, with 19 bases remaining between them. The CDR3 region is CSARGGGLGYGYTF. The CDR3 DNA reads TGCAGCGCCAGAGGTGGGGGGCTGGGCTATGGCTACACCTTC.

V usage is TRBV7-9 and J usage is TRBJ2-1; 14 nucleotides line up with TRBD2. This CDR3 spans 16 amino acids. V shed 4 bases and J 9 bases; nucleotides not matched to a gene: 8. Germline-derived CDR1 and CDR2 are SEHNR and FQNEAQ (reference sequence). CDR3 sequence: CASSYRLAGGPGEQFF. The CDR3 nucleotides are TGTGCCAGCAGCTACAGACTAGCGGGGGGGCCCGGTGAGCAGTTCTTC.

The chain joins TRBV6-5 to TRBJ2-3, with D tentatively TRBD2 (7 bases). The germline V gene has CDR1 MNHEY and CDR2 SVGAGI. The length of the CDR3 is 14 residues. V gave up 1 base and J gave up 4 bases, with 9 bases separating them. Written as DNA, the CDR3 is TGTGCCAGCAGTTACTTAGGGGGGGCAGATACGCAGTATTTT. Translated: CASSYLGGADTQYF.

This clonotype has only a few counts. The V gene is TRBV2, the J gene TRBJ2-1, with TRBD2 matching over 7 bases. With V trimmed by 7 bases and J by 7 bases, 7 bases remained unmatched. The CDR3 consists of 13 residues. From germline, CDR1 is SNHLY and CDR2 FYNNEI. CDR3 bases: TGTGCCAGCATACCTTTAGCGGGTAATGAGCAGTTCTTC. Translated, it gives CASIPLAGNEQFF.

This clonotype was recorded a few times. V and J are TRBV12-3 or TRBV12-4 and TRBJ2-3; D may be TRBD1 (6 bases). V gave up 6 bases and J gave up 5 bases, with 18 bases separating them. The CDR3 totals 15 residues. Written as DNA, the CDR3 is TGTGCCAGCAGCTCCCCAGGGGATTCAAGAGATACGCAGTATTTT. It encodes CASSSPGDSRDTQYF.

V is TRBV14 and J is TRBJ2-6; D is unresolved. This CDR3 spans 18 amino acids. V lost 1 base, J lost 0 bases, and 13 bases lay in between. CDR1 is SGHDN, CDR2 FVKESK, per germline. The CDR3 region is CASSQGQETHSGANVLTF. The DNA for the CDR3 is TGTGCCAGCAGCCAAGGGCAGGAAACCCACTCTGGGGCCAACGTCCTGACTTTC.

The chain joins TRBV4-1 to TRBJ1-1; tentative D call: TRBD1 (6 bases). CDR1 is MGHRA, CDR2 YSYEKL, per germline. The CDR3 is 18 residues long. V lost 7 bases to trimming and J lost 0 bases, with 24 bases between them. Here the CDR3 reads CASNHKWGAGTMNTEAFF. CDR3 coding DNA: TGCGCCAGCAATCACAAGTGGGGGGCTGGGACCATGAACACTGAAGCTTTCTTT.

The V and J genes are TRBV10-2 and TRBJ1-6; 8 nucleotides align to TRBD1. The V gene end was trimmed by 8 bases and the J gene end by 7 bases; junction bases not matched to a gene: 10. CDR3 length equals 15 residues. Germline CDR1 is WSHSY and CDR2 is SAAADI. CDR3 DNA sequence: TGCGCCAGCGGAGGATGGACAGGGCAGAATTCACCCCTCCACTTT. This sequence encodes CASGGWTGQNSPLHF.

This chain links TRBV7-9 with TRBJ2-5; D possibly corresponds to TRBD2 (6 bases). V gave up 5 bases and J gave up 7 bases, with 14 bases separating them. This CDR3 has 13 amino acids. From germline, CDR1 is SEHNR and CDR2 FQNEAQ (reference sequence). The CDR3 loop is CASSPRLEATQYF. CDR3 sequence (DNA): TGTGCCAGCAGCCCCAGACTAGAAGCGACCCAGTACTTC.

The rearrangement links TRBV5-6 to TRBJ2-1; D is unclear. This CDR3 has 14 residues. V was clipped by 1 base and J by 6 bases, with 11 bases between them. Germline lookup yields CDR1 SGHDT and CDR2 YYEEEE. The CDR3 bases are TGTGCCAGCAGCTTGAAGCCGACCCTCAATGAGCAGTTCTTC. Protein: CASSLKPTLNEQFF.

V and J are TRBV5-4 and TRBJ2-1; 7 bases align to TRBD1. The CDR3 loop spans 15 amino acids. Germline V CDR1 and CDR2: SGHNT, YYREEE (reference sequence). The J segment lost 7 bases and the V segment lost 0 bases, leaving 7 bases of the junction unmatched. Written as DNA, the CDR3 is TGTGCCAGCAGCTTGGATTCCGGCAGGGGGAATGAGCAGTTCTTC. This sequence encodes CASSLDSGRGNEQFF. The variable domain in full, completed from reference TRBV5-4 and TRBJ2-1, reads ETGVTQSPTHLIKTRGQQVTLRCSSQSGHNTVSWYQQALGQGPQFIFQYYREEENGRGNFPPRFSGLQFPNYSSELNVNALELDDSALYLCASSLDSGRGNEQFFGPGTRLTVL.

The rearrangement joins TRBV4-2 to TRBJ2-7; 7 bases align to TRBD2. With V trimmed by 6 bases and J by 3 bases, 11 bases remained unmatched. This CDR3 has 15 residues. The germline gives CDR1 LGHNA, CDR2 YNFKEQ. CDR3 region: CASRAHPGGDYEQYF. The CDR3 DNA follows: TGTGCCAGCAGGGCTCATCCGGGGGGTGACTACGAGCAGTACTTC.